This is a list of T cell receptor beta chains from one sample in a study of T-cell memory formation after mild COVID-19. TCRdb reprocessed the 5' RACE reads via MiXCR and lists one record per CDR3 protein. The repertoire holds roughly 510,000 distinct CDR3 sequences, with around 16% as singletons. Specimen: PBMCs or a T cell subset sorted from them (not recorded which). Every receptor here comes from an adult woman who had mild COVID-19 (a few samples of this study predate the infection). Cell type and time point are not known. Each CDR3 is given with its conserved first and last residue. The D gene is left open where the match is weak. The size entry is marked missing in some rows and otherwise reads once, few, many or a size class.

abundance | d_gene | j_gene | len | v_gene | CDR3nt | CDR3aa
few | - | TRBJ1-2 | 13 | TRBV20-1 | TGCAGTGCTAGAGATTCGGCAGCCCAAGGCTACACCTTC | CSARDSAAQGYTF
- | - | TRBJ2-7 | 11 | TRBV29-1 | TGCAGCGTTGCCGTCGAGGGACAGCAGTACTTC | CSVAVEGQQYF
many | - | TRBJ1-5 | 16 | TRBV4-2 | TGTGCCAGCAGCCAAGAGGGGGGGGTAGGGAATCAGCCCCAGCATTTT | CASSQEGGVGNQPQHF
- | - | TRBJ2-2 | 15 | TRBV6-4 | TGTGCCAGCAGTGACGGAGACGCGAACACCGGGGAGCTGTTTTTT | CASSDGDANTGELFF
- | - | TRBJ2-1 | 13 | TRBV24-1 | TGTGCCACCAGTGCCCTGCCAGGCAATGAGCAGTTCTTC | CATSALPGNEQFF
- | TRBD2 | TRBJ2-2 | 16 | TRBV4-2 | TGTGCCAGCAGCCGAAAAGCGGGGGCGGGCACCGGGGAGCTGTTTTTT | CASSRKAGAGTGELFF
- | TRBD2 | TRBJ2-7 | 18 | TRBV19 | TGTGCCAGTAGTAAGGTTCGGGTCACTAGCGGGAGAGGGGAAGAGCAGTACTTC | CASSKVRVTSGRGEEQYF
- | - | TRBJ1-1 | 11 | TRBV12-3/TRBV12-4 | TGTGCCAGCAGCACTCGGATAGAAGCTTTCTTT | CASSTRIEAFF
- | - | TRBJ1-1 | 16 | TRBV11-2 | TGTGCCAGCAGACGTACGGACACATTCTCCAACACTGAAGCTTTCTTT | CASRRTDTFSNTEAFF
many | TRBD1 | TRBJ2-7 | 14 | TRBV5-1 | TGCGCCAGCAGCTTGGCCAAAGGGGGCAGCGAGCAGTACTTC | CASSLAKGGSEQYF
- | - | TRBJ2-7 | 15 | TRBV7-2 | TGTGCCAGCAGCTTAGCTGTAGCGCCTACCTACGAGCAGTACTTC | CASSLAVAPTYEQYF
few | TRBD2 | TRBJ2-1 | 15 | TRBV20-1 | TGCAGTGTTCCAACTAGCGGGGTCTCCTACAATGAGCAGTTCTTC | CSVPTSGVSYNEQFF
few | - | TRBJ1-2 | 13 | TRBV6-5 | TGTGCCAGCACCCCTGGGCCGGGGTATGGCTACACCTTC | CASTPGPGYGYTF
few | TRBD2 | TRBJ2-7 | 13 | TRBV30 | TGTGCCTGGGCAAGACTAGCAGCCTACGAGCAGTACTTC | CAWARLAAYEQYF
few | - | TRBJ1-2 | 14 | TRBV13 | TGTGCCAGCAGCTTAGGCTCCGCGGGCTATGGCTACACCTTC | CASSLGSAGYGYTF
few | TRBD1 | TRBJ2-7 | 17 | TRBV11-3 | TGTGCCAGCAGCTCCTTGATACAGGGGGCAAGTTCATACGAGCAGTACTTC | CASSSLIQGASSYEQYF
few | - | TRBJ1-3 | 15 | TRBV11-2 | TGTGCCAGCAGCCCCAACGGGGGGTACTTGAACACCATATATTTT | CASSPNGGYLNTIYF
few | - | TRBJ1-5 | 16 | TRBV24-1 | TGTGCCACCAGTGCTAAAGGACAGTCCAGCAATCAGCCCCAGCATTTT | CATSAKGQSSNQPQHF
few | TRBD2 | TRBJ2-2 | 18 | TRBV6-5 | TGTGCCAGCAGTTACCTACGTCTAGCGGGAGATAACACCGGGGAGCTGTTTTTT | CASSYLRLAGDNTGELFF
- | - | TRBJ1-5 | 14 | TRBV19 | TGTGCCAGTAGTATAAACGTTGGGGGCCAGCCCCAGCATTTT | CASSINVGGQPQHF
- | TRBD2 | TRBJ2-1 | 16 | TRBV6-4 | TGTGCCAGCAGTGACTTAGCGGGAGTACTCTACAATGAGCAGTTCTTC | CASSDLAGVLYNEQFF
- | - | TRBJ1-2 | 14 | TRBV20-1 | TGCAGTGCTAGAGTCCGGGATCGGGGCTATGGCTACACCTTC | CSARVRDRGYGYTF
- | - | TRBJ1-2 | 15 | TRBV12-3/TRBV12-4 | TGTGCCAGCAGTACTACACCGATAAGGGCGTATGGCTACACCTTC | CASSTTPIRAYGYTF
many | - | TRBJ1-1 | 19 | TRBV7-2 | TGTGCCAGCAGCTTATCGGGGGTAGCCAGAGGCGGTTGGAACACTGAAGCTTTCTTT | CASSLSGVARGGWNTEAFF
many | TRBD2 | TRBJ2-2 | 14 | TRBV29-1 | TGCAGCGTTTCTCCGGGACTAGGAATCGGGGAGCTGTTTTTT | CSVSPGLGIGELFF
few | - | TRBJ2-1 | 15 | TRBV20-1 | TGCAGTGCTAGTGGCAGTTTAAGCTCCTACAATGAGCAGTTCTTC | CSASGSLSSYNEQFF